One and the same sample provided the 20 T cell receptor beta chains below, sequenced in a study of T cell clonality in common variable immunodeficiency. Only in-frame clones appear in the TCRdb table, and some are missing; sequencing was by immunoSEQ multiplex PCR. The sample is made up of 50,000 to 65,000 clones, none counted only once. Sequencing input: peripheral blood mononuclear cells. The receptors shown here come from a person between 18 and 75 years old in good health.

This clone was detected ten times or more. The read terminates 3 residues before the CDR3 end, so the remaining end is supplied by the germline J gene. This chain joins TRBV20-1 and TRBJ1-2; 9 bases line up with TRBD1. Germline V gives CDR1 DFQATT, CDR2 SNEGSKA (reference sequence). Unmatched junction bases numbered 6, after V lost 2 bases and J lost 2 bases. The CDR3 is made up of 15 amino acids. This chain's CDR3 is CSARTGQGFNYGYTF. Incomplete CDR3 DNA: TGCAGTGCTAGAACGGGACAGGGATTCAACTATGGC.

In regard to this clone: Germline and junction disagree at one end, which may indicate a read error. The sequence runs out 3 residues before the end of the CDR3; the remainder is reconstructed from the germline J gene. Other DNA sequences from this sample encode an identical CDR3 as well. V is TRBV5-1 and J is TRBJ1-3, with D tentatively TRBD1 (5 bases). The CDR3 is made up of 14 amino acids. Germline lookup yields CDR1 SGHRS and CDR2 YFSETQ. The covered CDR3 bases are TGCGCCAGCAGCTTGGGGGACTCTGGAAACACA. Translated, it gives CASSLGDSGNT. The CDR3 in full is CASSLGDSGNTIYF.

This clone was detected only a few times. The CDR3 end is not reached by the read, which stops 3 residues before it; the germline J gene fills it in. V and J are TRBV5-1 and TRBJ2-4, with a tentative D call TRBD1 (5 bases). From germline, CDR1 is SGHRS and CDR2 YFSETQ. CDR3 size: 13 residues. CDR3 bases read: TGCGCCAGCAGCTTGAACGGACACTATGGT. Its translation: CASSLNGHYG. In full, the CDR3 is CASSLNGHYGQYF.

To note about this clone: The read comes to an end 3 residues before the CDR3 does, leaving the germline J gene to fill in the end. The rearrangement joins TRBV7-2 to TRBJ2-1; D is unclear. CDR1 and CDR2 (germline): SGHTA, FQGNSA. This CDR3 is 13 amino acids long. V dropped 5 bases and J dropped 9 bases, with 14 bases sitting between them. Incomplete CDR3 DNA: TGTGCCAGCAGCCGTGGCGGAAAAACTGAG. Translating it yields CASSRGGKTE. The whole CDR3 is CASSRGGKTEQFF. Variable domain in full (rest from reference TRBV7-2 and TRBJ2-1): GAGVSQSPSNKVTEKGKDVELRCDPISGHTALYWYRQSLGQGLEFLIYFQGNSAPDKSGLPSDRFSAERTGGSVSTLTIQRTQQEDSAVYLCASSRGGKTEQFFGPGTRLTVL.

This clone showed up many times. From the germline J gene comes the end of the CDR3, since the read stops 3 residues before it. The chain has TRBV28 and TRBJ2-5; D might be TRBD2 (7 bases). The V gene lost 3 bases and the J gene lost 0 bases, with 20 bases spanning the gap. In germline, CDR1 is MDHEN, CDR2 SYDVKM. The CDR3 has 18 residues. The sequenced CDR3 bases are TGTGCCAGCAGTTTCGTGGCGGGGGCCTCAAGGTACCAAGAGACC. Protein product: CASSFVAGASRYQET. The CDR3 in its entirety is CASSFVAGASRYQETQYF.

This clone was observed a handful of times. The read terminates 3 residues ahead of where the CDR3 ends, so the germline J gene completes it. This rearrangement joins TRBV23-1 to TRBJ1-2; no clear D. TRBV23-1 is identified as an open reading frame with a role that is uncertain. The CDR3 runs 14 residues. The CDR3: CASSRTSSYNDYTF. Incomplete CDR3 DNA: TGCGCCAGCAGTCGTACTAGCAGTTACAATGAC.

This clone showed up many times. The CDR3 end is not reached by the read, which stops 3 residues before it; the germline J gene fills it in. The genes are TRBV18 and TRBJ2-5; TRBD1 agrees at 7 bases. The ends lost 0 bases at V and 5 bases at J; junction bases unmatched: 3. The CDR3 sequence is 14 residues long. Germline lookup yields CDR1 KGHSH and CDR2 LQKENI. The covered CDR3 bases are TGTGCCAGCTCACCACCGCAGGGGGAGGAGACC. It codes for CASSPPQGEET. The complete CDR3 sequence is CASSPPQGEETQYF.

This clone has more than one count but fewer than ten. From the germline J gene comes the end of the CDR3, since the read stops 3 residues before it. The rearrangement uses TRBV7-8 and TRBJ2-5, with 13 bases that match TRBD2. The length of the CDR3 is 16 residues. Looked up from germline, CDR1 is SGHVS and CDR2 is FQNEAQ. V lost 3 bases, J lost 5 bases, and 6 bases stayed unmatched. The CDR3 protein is CASSFQLAGGPETQYF. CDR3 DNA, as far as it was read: TGTGCCAGCAGCTTCCAACTAGCGGGGGGGCCGGAGACC.

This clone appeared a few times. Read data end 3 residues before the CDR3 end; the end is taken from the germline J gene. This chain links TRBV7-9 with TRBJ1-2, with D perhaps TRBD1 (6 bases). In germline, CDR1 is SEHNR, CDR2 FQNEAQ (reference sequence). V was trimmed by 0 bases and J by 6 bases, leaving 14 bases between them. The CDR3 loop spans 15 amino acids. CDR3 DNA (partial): TGTGCCAGCAGCTTAGCCGGGGGGCAGATTGATGGC. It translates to CASSLAGGQIDG. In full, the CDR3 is CASSLAGGQIDGYTF.

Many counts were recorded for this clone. The CDR3 spells CSAPQGDTQYF. The CDR3 DNA, read in part, is TGCAGTGCTCCCCAGGGTGATACG. The chain carries TRBV20-1 and TRBJ2-3; D is possibly TRBD1 (5 bases). The read falls 3 residues short of the CDR3 end, and the missing part is taken from the germline J gene. Trimming cost V 5 bases and J 6 bases, with 9 bases left between them. The CDR3 totals 11 residues. The germline CDR1 and CDR2 sequences are DFQATT and SNEGSKA (reference sequence).

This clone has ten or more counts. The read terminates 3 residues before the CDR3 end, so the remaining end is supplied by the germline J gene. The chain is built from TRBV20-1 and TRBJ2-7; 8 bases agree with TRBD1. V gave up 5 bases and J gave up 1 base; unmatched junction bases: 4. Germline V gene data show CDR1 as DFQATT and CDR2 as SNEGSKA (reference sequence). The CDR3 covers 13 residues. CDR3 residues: CSAGGTGSYEQYF. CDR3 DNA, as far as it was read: TGCAGTGCTGGCGGGACAGGTTCCTACGAG.

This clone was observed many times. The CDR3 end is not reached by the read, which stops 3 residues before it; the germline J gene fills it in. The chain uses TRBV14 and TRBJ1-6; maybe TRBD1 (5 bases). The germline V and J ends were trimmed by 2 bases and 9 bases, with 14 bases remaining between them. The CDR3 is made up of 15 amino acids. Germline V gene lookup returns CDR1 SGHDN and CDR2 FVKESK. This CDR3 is CASSQWTTGVSPLHF. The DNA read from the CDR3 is TGTGCCAGCAGCCAATGGACCACGGGGGTTTCACCC.

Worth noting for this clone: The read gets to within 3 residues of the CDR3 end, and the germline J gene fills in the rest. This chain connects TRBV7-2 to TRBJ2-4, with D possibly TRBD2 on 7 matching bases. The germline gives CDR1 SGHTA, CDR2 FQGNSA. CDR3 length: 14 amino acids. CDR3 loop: CASSLGGGGYGQYF. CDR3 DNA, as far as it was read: TGTGCCAGCAGCTTGGGAGGGGGAGGATATGGT.

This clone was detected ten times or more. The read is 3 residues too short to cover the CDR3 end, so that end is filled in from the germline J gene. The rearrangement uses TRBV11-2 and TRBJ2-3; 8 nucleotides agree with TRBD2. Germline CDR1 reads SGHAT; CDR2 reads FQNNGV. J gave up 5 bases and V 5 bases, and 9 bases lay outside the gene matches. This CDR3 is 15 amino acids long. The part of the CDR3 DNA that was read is TGTGCCAGCAGCATCCCAGAAGCGGGGGAAGATACG. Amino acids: CASSIPEAGEDT. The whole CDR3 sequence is CASSIPEAGEDTQYF.

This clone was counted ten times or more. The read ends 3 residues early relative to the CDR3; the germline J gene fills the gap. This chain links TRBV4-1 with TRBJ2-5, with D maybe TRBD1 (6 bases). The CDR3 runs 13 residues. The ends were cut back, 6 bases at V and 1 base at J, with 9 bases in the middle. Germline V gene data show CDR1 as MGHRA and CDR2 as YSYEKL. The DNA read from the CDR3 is TGCGCCAGCAGGCAGGGGATCCAAGAGACC. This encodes CASRQGIQET. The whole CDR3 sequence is CASRQGIQETQYF.

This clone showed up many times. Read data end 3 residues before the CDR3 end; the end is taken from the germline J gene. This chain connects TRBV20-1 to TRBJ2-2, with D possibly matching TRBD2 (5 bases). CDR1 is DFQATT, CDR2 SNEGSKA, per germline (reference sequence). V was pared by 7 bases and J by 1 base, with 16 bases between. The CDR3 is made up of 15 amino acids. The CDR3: CSGETGKGNTGELFF. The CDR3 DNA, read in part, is TGCAGTGGTGAGACGGGGAAAGGGAACACCGGGGAG.

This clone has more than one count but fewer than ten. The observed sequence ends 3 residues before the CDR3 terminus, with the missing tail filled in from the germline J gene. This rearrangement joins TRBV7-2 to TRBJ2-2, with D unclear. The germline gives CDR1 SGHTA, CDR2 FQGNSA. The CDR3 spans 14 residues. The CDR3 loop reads CASSPSQVFEKLFF. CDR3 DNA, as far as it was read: TGTGCCAGCAGCCCCTCCCAGGTCTTTGAAAAG.

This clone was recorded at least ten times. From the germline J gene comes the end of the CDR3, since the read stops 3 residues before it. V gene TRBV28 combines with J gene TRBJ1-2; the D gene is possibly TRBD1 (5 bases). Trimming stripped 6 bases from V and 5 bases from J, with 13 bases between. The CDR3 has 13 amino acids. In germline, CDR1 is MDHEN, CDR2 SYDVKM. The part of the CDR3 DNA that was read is TGTGCCAGCAGCCCCTCGGGACTTTATGGC. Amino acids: CASSPSGLYG. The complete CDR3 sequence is CASSPSGLYGYTF.

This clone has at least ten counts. The DNA read from the CDR3 is TGTGCCAGCAGTCAGGGTGCTGAA. Protein: CASSQGAE. The complete CDR3 reads CASSQGAEAFF. The chain carries TRBV6-2 or TRBV6-3 and TRBJ1-1; the D gene is possibly TRBD1 (5 bases). The read comes to an end 3 residues before the CDR3 does, leaving the germline J gene to fill in the end. Germline-derived CDR1 and CDR2 are MNHEY and SVGEGT. This CDR3 comprises 11 residues. The V gene lost 5 bases and the J gene lost 6 bases, with 7 bases spanning the gap.

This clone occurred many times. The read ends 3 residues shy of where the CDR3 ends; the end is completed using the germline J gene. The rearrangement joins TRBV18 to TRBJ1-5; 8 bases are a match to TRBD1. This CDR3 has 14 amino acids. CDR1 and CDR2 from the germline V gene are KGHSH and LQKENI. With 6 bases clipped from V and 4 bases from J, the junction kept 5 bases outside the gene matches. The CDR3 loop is CASSSTGGNQPQHF. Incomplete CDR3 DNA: TGTGCCAGCTCGAGTACAGGGGGGAATCAGCCC.